This TCR beta chain was captured in a study of T-cell reconstitution after alpha-beta-depleted transplantation in children. The TCRbeta library incorporated unique molecular identifiers. In TCRdb, the PCR reads were re-called with MiXCR into one record per CDR3 protein. Of a few hundred thousand distinct CDR3 sequences in the sample, approximately 16% were seen once. This clonotype has only a few counts. The TCR sequence derives from a human donor who donated a stem cell graft to a child with acute lymphoblastic leukemia. The sample here was PBMCs from the stem cell graft donor, taken from the stem cell graft.

CDR3 in amino acids: CASSGSLGTDTQYF. DNA for the CDR3: TGCGCCAGCAGTGGGTCGCTTGGCACAGATACGCAGTATTTT. The chain employs TRBV5-1 and TRBJ2-3, with D uncertain. V was shortened by 5 bases and J by 1 base, with 11 bases between the two germline ends. Germline CDR1 reads SGHRS; CDR2 reads YFSETQ. The CDR3 runs to 14 residues.